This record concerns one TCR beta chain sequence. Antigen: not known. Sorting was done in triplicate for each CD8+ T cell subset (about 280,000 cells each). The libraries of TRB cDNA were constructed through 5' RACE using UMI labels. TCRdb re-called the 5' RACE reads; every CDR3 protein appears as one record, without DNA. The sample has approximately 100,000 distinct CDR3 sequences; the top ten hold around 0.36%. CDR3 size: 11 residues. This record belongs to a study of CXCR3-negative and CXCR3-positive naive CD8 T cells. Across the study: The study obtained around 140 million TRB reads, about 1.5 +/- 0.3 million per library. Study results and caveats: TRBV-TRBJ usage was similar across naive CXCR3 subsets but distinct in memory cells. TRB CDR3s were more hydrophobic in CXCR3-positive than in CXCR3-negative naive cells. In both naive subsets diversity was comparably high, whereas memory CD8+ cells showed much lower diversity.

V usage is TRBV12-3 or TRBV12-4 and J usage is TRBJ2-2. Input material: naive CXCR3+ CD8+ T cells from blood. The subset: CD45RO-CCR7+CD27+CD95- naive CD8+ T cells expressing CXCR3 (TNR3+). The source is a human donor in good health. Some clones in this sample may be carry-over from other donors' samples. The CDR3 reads CASSWAGELFF.